This TCR beta chain was sequenced during a study of blood T cells in healthy people across ages. Study results and caveats: TCR beta diversity was tightly associated with the proportion of naive T cells.

The CDR3 spans 15 residues. Germline CDR1 reads DFQATT; CDR2 reads SNEGSKA (reference sequence). Deletions cut 4 bases from V and 2 bases from J, with 15 bases between. A sample-barcoded 5' primer and a J-beta primer mix were used in a second PCR of roughly 7 to 12 cycles. A single record per CDR3 protein comes from TCRdb applying MiXCR to the 5' RACE reads. The sample consists of 800,000 or so distinct CDR3 sequences, 35% to 50% of them appearing once. This clonotype was seen more than once but under ten times. Its antigen is unknown. V is TRBV20-1 and J is TRBJ1-3; no clear D. The sequenced sample was blood. This TCR was sampled from an older man in good health. The CDR3 bases are TGCAGTGCTACCTCCCGCATTAGTGCTGGAAACACCATATATTTT. Translated: CSATSRISAGNTIYF.